This T cell receptor (beta chain) was captured in a study of shared clonotypes between healthy human individuals. Study information: Samples came from a couple of female and a few male donors aged 18 to 49. Broader study findings: The sampled material consisted only of blood, and tissue repertoires are likely to differ.

The V gene lost 10 bases and the J gene lost 4 bases, with 11 bases spanning the gap. CDR3 length: 12 amino acids. Germline assignment: CDR1 SNHLY and CDR2 FYNNEI. The run depth of the assay was deep. Profiled with immunoSEQ multiplex PCR; TCRdb holds only in-frame clones, not every one. The sample carries 400,000 to 500,000 clones, around 80% recorded once. Genomic DNA came from approximately 92 million PBMCs in unsorted samples. For this clone: What it recognizes is unknown.

This clonotype was obtained from a woman in her thirties or forties in good health. Some clones in this sample may be carry-over from other donors' samples. The chain couples TRBV2 to TRBJ2-1; D not resolved. Sequenced sample: PBMCs. CDR3 nucleotide sequence: TGTGCCACCTCCCAGGAGTACAATGAGCAGTTCTTC. It encodes CATSQEYNEQFF.